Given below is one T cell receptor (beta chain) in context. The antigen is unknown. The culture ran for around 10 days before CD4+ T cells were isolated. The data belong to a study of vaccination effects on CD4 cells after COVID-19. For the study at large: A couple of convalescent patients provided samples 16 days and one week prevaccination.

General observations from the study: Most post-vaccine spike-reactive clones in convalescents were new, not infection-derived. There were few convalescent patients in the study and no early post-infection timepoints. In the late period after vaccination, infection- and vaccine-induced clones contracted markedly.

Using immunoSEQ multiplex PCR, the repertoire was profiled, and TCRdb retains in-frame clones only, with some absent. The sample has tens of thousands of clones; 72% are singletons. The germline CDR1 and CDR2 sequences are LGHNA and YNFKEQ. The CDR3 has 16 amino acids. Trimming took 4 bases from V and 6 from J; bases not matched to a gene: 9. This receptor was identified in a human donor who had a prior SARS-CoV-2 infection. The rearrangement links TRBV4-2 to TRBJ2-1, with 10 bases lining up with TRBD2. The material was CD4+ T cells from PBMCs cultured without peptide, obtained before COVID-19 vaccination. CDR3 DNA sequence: TGTGCCAGCAGCCCGCATCCTAGCGGGAGTGCCAATGAGCAGTTCTTC. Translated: CASSPHPSGSANEQFF.